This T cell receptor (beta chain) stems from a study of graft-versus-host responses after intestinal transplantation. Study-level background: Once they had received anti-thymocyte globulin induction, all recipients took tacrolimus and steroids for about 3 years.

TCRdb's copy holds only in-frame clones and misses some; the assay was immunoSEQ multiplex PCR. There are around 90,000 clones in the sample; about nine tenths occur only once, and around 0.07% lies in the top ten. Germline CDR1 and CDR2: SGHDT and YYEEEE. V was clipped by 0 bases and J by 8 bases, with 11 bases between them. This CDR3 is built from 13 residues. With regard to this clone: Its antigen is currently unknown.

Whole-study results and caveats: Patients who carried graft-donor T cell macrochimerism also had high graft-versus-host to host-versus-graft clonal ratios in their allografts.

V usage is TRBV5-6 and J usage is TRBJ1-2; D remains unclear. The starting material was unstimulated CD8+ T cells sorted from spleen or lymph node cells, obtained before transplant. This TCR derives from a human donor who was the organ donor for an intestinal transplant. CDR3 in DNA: TGTGCCAGCAGCTTGGTGGCTGGGAGCGGCTACACCTTC. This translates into CASSLVAGSGYTF. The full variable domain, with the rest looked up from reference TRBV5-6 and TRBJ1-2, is DAGVTQSPTHLIKTRGQQVTLRCSPKSGHDTVSWYQQALGQGPQFIFQYYEEEERQRGNFPDRFSGHQFPNYSSELNVNALLLGDSALYLCASSLVAGSGYTFGSGTRLTVV.